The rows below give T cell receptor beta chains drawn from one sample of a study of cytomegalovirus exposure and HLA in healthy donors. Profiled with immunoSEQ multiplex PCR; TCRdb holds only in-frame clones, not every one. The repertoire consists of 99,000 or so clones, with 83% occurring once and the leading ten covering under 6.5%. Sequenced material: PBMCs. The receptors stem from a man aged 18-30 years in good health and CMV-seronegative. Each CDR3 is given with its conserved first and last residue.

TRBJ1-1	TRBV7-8	CASSSRQGRNTEAFF
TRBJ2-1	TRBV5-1	CASKATSSYNEQFF
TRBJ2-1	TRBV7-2	CASSLAGGSPYNEQFF
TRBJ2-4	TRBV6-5	CASSELDIQYF
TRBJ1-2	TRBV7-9	CASSLLQGLSGYTF
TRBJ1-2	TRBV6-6	CASSLTGAYGYTF
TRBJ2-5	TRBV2	CASNAQGQLQETQYF
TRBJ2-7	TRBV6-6	CASSYPIQRSEQYF
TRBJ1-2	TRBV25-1	CASSGSIRDSLYGYTF
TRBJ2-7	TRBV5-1	CASSRQVSYEQYF
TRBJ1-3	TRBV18	CASSPSNTGSGNTIYF
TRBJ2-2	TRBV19	CASSWIGGGTGELFF
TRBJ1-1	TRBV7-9	CASSPIGARIPHTEAFF
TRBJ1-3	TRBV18	CASSPGVISGNTIYF
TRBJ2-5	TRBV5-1	CASSQTVPQETRYF
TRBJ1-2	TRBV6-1	CASSEGQGLYGYTF
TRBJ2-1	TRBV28	CASRGGTRVPYNEQFF
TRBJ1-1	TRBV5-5	CASSSYGSGEGNEAFF
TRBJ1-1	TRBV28	CASRDRGRTEAFF
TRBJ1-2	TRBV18	CASSLSDSRRGYTF
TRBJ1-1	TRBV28	CASSRMDRVGTEAFF
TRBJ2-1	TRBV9	CASSETPGTSGDNEQFF
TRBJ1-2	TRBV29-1	CSVEELLANYGYTF
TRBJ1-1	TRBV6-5	CASSYSEGVTEAFF